The source of this T cell receptor beta chain is a study of blood T cells in healthy people across ages (dated by TCRdb to the mid-2010s). Regarding the complete study: In model experiments, template switching captured about one uniquely barcoded TCR beta cDNA molecule for every two T cells. Using deep sequencing normalized with unique cDNA molecular identifiers, the study measured how TCR beta repertoire diversity changes with age. Four age groups were formed from the donors: young (average around 15 years), middle-aged (approximately 39), aged (over 55) and long-lived (less than 85). To avoid experimental bias, donors of different ages were spread randomly across the sequencing lanes. The study analyzed two additional independent replicas of 1 million unique cDNA reads from the same blood draw for two donors, one aged 18 to 29 and one aged 80 or older. General study outcomes and caveats: Because donor CMV infection status was unknown, age-related changes in expanded clonotypes were potentially confounded. Total diversity estimates from one million sequenced T cells were considered lower bounds and underestimates. A strong correlation was found between observed TCR beta diversity and the percentage of naive T cells measured by flow cytometry. Observed TCR beta diversity per million T cells fell roughly linearly with age, and a significant reduction was already apparent by age roughly 40. Since profiling was done on bulk unsorted PBMCs, naive and antigen-experienced compartments could not be conclusively compared. Compared with the aged group, the long-lived group had more naive CD4+ T cells, fewer expanded clones and increased TCR diversity, suggesting age selection.

The protocol used for the library was 5' RACE. The data were produced on an Illumina HiSeq 2500. A second roughly 7 to 11 cycle PCR used a sample-barcoded 5' primer and a J-beta primer mix. A unique molecular identifier was introduced onto each TCR beta cDNA molecule by a template-switch 5' adaptor carrying 12 random nucleotides. At least 2.5 million CDR3-containing paired-end reads were obtained from each sample. First-strand cDNA was synthesized from all RNA with the Mint cDNA synthesis kit, primed by a TRBC-specific oligonucleotide. All cDNA was treated with uracil-DNA glycosylase and then went through a first 18-cycle PCR with the universal primers M1SS and BC2_uni_R. The authors' pipeline ran thus. Each sample was normalized by randomly selecting 1 million high-quality reads, each carrying a distinct molecular identifier. Instead of being binned into consensus sequences, reads with shared molecular identifiers were discarded. CDR3 identification, clonotype clustering and error correction used MiTCR with a Q25 quality threshold and the strictest error-elimination algorithm. Lower-bound total TCR beta diversity was estimated with a nonparametric unseen species model using Euler transformation. Through fastp at Q25 and MiXCR, TCRdb rebuilt clones from the public reads, retaining in-frame beta chains. Rows matching on CDR3 protein sequence are summarized as one entry with the most common DNA and genes. V and J calls and clone size were set by TCRdb, not the authors. Recorded for this sample are 1.5 million to 2 million distinct CDR3 sequences; 25% to 30% of them occurred a single time. The ten largest clones capture 7.7% of the sample.

This clonotype has a count of ten or more. No antigen is known for it. No base qualities exist here, and no much larger clone lies one base off it. Inclusive of the bounding cysteine and phenylalanine, the CDR3 is 20 residues long. Only CDR3 DNA remains: 60 bases, in frame from the first base. CDR1 and CDR2 are read off the germline V gene (reference sequence) as SEHNR and FQNEAQ. The trim is 5 bases for V and 0 bases for J, with a gap of 26 bases between the germline ends. The approximately 39 donors, aged 6 to 90 years, were systemically healthy Caucasian individuals from Russia. Ten milliliters of peripheral blood were drawn from each donor into EDTA-treated Vacutainer tubes. Ficoll-Paque density-gradient centrifugation was used to isolate PBMCs, with at least 6.5 million per sample. Total RNA, at least 6 micrograms per sample, was extracted from PBMCs with Trizol reagent. The percentages of naive CD45RAhigh/CD27high T cells were determined by flow cytometry on a PBMC aliquot from every donor.

This sequence was found in a woman aged 25 to 45 in good health. Sequenced sample: blood. The chain was built from TRBV7-9 and TRBJ2-1; the D gene is possibly TRBD1 or TRBD2, with 5 bases matching each. The nucleotide sequence reads TGTGCCAGCAGCCCGGGACCTCCGCACCACCCTCGAAGCTCCTACAATGAGCAGTTCTTC. It translates as CASSPGPPHHPRSSYNEQFF.